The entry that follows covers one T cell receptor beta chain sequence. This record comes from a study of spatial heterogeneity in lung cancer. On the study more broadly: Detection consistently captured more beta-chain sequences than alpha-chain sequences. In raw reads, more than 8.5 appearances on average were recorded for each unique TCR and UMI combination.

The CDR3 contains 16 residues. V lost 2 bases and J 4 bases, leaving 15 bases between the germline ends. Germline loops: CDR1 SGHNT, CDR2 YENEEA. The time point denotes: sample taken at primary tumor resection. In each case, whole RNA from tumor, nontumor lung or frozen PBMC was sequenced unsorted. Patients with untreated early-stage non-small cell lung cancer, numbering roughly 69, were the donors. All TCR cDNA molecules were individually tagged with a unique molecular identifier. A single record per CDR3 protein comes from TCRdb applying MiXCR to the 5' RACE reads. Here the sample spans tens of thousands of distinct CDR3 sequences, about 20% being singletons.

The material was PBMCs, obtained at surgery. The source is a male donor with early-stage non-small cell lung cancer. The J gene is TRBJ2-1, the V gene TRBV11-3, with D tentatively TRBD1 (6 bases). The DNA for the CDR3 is TGTGCCAGCAGCTTACCGAGGGGCAGGGGTTACAATGAGCAGTTCTTC. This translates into CASSLPRGRGYNEQFF.